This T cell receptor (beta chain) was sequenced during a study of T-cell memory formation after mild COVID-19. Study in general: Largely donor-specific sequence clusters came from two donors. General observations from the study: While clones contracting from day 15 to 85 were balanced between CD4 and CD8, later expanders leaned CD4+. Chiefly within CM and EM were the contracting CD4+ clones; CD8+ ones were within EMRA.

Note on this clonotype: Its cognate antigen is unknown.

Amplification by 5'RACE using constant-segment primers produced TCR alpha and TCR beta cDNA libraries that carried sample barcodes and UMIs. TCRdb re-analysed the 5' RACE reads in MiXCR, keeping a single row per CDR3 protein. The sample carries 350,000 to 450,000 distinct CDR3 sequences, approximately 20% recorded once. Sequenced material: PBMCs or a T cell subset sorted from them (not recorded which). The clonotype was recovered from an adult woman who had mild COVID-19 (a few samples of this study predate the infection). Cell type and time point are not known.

This CDR3 reads CASSLGTGHNYGYTF. In nucleotides, the CDR3 is TGCGCCAGCAGCTTGGGCACGGGACATAACTATGGCTACACCTTC. The chain couples TRBV5-1 to TRBJ1-2; tentative D call: TRBD1 (6 bases). CDR1 is SGHRS and CDR2 is YFSETQ in the germline V gene. This CDR3 is 15 amino acids long. Trimming pared 0 bases from V and 1 base from J, leaving 10 bases between.